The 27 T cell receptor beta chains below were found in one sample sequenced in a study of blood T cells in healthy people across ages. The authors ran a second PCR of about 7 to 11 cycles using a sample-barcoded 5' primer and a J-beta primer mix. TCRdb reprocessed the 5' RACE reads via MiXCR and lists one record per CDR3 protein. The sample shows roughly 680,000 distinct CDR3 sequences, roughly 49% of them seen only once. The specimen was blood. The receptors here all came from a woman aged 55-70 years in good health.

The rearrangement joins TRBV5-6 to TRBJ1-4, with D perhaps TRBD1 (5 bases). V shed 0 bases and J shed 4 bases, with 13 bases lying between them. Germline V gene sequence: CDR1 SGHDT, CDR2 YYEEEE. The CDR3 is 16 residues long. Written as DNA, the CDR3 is TGTGCCAGCAGCTTGGGGACAACAAGGAGTAATGAAAAACTGTTTTTT. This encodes CASSLGTTRSNEKLFF.

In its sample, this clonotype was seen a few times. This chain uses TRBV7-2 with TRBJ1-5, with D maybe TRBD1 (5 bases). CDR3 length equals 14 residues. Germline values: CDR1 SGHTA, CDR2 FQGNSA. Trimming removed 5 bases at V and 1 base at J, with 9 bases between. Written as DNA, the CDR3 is TGTGCCAGCAGCCGGGACTCCAGCAATCAGCCCCAGCATTTT. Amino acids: CASSRDSSNQPQHF.

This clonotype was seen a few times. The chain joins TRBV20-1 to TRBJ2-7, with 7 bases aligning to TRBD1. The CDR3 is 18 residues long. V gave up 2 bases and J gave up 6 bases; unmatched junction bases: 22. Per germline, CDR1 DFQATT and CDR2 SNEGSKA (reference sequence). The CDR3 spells CSARFRRPDSRSGGEQYF. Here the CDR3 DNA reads TGCAGTGCTAGATTCCGACGCCCGGACTCCCGGTCAGGGGGCGAGCAGTACTTC.

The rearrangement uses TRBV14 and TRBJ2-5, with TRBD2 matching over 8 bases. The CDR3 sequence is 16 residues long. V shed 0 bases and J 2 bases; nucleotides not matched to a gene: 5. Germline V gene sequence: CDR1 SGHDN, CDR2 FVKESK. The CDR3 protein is CASSQDSGGRQETQYF. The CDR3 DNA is TGTGCCAGCAGCCAAGATTCCGGCGGGAGGCAAGAGACCCAGTACTTC.

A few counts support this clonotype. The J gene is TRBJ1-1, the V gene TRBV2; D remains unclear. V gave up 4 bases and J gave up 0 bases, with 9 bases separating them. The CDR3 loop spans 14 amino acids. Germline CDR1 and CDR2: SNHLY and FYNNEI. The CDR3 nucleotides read TGTGCCAGCAGTGCTGTCACATTGAACACTGAAGCTTTCTTT. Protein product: CASSAVTLNTEAFF. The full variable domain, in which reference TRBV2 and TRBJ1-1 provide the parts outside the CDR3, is EPEVTQTPSHQVTQMGQEVILRCVPISNHLYFYWYRQILGQKVEFLVSFYNNEISEKSEIFDDQFSVERPDGSNFTLKIRSTKLEDSAMYFCASSAVTLNTEAFFGQGTRLTVV.

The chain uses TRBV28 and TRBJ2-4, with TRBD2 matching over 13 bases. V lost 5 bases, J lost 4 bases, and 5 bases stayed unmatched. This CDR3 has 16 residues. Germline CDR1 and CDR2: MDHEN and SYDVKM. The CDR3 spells CASSRRTSGSKNIQYF. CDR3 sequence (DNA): TGTGCCAGCAGTCGAAGGACTAGCGGGAGTAAAAACATTCAGTACTTC.

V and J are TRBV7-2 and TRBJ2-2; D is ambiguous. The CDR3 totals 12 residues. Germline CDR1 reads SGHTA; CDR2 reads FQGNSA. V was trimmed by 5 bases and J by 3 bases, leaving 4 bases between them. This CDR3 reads CASSMYTGELFF. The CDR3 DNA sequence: TGTGCCAGCAGCATGTACACCGGGGAGCTGTTTTTT.

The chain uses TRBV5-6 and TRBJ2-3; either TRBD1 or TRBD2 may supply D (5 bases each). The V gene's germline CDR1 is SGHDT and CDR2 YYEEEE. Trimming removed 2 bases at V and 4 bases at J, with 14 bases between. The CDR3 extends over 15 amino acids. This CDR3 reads CASSLWDRRADTQYF. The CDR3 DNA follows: TGTGCCAGCAGCTTATGGGACCGACGCGCAGATACGCAGTATTTT.

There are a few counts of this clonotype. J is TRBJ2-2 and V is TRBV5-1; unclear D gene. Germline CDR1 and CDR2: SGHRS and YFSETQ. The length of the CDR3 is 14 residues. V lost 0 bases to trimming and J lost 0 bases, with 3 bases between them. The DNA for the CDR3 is TGCGCCAGCAGCTTGGGAGCGAACACCGGGGAGCTGTTTTTT. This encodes CASSLGANTGELFF.

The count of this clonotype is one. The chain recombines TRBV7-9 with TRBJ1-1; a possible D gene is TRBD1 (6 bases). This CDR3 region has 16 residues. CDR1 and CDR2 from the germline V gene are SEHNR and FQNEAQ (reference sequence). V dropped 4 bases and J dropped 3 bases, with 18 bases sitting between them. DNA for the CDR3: TGTGCCAGCAGCTCGATGGGCGGGGGCGCGTACACTGAAGCTTTCTTT. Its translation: CASSSMGGGAYTEAFF.

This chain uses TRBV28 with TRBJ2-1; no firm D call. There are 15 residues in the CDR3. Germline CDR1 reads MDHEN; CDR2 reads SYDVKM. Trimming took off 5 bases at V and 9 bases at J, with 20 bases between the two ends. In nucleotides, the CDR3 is TGTGCCAGCAGTGAGACCCTCTGGGGATCGGGTGAGCAGTTCTTC. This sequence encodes CASSETLWGSGEQFF.

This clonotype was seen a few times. The CDR3 DNA reads TGCGCCAGCAGCCAAGGGGGTTCGGGGGCGGACGAGCAGTACTTC. It is translated as CASSQGGSGADEQYF. This sequence joins TRBV4-3 and TRBJ2-7; the D call may be TRBD1 or TRBD2 (6 bases each). Trimming left V 1 base short and J 5 bases short, with 15 bases between. The CDR3 consists of 15 residues. Germline-derived CDR1 and CDR2 are LGHNA and YSLEER.

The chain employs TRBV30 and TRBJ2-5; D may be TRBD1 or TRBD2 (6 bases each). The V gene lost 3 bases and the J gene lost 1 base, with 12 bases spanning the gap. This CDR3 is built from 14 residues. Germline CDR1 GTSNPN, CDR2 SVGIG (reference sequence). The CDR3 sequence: CAWSAGQRQETQYF. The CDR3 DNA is TGTGCCTGGAGCGCGGGACAACGCCAAGAGACCCAGTACTTC.

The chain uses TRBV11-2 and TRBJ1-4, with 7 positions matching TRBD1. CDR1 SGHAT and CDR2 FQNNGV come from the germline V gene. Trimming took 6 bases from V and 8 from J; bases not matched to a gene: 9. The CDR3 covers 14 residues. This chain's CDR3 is CASRRPGQNEKLFF. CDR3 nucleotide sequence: TGTGCCAGCAGGCGTCCGGGACAGAACGAAAAACTGTTTTTT.

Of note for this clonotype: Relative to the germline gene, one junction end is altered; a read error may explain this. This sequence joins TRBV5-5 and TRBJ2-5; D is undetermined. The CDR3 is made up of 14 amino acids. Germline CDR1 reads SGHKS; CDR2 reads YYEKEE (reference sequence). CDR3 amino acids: CVSSLPRAQETQYF. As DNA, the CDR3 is TGTGTCAGCAGCCTGCCCCGGGCCCAAGAGACCCAGTACTTC.

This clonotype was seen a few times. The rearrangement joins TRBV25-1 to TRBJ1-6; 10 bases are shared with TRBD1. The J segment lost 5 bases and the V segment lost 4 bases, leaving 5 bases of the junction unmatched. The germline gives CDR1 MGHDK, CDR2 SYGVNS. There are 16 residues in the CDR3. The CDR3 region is CASSGRTGGNNSPLHF. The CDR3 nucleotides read TGTGCCAGCAGTGGAAGGACAGGGGGAAATAATTCACCCCTCCACTTT.

CDR3 sequence (DNA): TGCAGCGTTGAAGATAGCGGCGGCCCGTACTTC. Translating gives CSVEDSGGPYF. This chain connects TRBV29-1 to TRBJ2-5; possibly TRBD2 for D (6 bases). Germline V gene sequence: CDR1 SQVTM, CDR2 ANQGSEA. Deletions cut 0 bases from V and 13 bases from J, with 12 bases between. The CDR3 consists of 11 residues.

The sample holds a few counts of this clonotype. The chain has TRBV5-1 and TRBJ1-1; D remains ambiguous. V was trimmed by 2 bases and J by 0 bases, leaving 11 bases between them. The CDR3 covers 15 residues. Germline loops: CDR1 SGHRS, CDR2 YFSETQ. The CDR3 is CASSLSLSLNTEAFF. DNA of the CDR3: TGCGCCAGCAGCTTAAGCCTCAGTTTGAACACTGAAGCTTTCTTT. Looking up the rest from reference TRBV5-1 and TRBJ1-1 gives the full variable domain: KAGVTQTPRYLIKTRGQQVTLSCSPISGHRSVSWYQQTPGQGLQFLFEYFSETQRNKGNFPGRFSGRQFSNSRSEMNVSTLELGDSALYLCASSLSLSLNTEAFFGQGTRLTVV.

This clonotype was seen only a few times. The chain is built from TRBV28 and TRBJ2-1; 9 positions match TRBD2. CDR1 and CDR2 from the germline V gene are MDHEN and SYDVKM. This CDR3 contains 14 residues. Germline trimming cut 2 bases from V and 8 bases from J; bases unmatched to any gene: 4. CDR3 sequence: CASSLRREGHEQFF. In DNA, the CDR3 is TGTGCCAGCAGTTTACGGCGGGAGGGCCATGAGCAGTTCTTC.

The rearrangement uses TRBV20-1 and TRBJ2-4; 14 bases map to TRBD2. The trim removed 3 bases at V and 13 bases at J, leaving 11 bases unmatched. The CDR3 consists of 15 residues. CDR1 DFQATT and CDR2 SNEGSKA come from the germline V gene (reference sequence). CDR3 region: CSASIGLAGGAEQYF. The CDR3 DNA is TGCAGTGCTAGTATCGGACTAGCGGGAGGCGCTGAGCAGTACTTC.

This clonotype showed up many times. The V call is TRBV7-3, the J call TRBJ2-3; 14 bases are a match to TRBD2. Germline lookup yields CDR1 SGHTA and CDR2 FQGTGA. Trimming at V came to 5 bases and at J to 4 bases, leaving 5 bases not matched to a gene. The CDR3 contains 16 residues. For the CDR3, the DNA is TGTGCCAGCAGCCCGACTAGCGGGAGGGCTGCAGATACGCAGTATTTT. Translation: CASSPTSGRAADTQYF.

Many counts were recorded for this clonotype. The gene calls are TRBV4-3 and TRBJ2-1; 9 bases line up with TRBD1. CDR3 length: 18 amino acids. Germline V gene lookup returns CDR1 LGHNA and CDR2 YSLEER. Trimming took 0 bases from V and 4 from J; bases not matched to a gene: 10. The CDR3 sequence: CASSQDVAGTGHYNEQFF. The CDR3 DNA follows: TGCGCCAGCAGCCAAGATGTAGCCGGGACAGGGCATTACAATGAGCAGTTCTTC.

Here the CDR3 DNA reads TGTGCCAGCAGCTTAACAGCTGATTGGGTTGGCTACACCTTC. It encodes CASSLTADWVGYTF. V is TRBV7-2 and J is TRBJ1-2; D remains unclear. Trimming stripped 2 bases from V and 7 bases from J, with 14 bases between. The CDR3 is 14 residues long. Per the germline V gene, CDR1 is SGHTA and CDR2 is FQGNSA.

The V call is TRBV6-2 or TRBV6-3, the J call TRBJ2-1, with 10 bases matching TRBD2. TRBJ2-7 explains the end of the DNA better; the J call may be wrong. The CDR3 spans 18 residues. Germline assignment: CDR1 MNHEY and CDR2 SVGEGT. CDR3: CASSHPTRTSGYYNEQYF. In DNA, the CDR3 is TGTGCCAGCAGCCATCCTACCCGGACTAGCGGTTACTACAATGAGCAGTACTTC.

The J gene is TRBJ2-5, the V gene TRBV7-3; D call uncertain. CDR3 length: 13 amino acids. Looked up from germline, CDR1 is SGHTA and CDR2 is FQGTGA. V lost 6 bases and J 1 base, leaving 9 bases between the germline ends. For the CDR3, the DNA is TGTGCCAGCAGTGCCGGGTCCCAAGAGACCCAGTACTTC. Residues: CASSAGSQETQYF.

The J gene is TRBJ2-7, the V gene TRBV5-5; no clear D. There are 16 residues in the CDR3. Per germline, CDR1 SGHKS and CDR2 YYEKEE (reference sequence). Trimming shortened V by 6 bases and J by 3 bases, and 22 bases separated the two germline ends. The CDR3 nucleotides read TGTGCCAGCACCCTATCCCACGGACGGATTAACTACGAGCAGTACTTC. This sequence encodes CASTLSHGRINYEQYF.

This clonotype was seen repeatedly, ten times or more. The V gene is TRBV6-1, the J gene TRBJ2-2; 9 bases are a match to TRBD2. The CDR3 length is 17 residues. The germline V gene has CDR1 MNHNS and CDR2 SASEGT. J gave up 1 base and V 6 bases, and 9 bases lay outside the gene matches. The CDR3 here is CASRRTGTSLNTGELFF. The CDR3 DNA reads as TGTGCCAGCAGGCGTACCGGGACTAGCTTGAACACCGGGGAGCTGTTTTTT.